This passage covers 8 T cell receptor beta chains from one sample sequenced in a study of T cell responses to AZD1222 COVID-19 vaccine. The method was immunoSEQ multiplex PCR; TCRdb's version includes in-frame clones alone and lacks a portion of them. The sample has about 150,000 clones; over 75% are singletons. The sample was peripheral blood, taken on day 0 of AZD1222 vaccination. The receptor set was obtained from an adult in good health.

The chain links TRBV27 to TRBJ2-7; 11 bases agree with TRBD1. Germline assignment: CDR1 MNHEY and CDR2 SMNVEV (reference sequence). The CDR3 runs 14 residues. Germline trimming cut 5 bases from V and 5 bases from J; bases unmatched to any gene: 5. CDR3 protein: CASSARDRGDEQYF. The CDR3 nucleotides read TGTGCCAGCAGTGCCCGGGACAGGGGGGACGAGCAGTACTTC.

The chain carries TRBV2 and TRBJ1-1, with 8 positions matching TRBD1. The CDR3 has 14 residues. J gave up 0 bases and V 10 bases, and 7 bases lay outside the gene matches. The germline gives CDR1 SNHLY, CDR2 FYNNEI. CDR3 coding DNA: TGTGCCACTCGACCGGGACAGGTGAACACTGAAGCTTTCTTT. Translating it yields CATRPGQVNTEAFF.

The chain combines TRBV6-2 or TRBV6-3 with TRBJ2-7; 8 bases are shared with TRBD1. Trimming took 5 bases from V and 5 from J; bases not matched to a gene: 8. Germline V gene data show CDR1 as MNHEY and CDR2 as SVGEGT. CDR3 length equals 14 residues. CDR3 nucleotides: TGTGCCAGCAGTACCTGGACAGGGAAACACGAGCAGTACTTC. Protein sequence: CASSTWTGKHEQYF.

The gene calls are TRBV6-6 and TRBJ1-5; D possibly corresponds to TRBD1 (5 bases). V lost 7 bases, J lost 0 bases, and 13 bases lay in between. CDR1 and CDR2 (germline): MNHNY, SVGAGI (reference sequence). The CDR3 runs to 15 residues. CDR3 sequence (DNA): TGTGCCAGCACCGGGGGGATTAATAGCAATCAGCCCCAGCATTTT. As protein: CASTGGINSNQPQHF.

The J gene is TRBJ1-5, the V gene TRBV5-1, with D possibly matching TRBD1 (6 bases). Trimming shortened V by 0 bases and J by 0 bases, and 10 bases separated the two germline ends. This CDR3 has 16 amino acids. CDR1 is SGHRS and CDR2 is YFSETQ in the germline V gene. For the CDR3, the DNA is TGCGCCAGCAGCTTGGGGGACAACATTAGCAATCAGCCCCAGCATTTT. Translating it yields CASSLGDNISNQPQHF.

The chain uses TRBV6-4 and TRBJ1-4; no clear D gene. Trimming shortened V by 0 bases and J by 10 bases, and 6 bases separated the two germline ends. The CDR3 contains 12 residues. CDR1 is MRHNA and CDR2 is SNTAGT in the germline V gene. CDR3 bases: TGTGCCAGCAGTGACTCAGGTGGAAAACTGTTTTTT. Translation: CASSDSGGKLFF.

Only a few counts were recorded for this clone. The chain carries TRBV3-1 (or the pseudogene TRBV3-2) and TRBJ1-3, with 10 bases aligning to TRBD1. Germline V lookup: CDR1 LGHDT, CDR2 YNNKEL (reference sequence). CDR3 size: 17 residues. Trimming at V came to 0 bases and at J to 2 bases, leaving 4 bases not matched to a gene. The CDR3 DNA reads TGTGCCAGCAGCCAAGATAGGACAGGGGGAACTGGAAACACCATATATTTT. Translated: CASSQDRTGGTGNTIYF.

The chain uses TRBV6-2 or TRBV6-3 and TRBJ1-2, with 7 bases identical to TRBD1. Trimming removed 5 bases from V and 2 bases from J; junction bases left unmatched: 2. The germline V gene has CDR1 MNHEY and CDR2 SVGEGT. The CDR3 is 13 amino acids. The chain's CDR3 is CASSKDRNYGYTF. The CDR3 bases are TGTGCCAGCAGTAAGGACAGGAACTATGGCTACACCTTC.